This T cell receptor beta chain originates from a study of T cell changes during pregnancy in multiple sclerosis. The protocol was immunoSEQ multiplex PCR, while the TCRdb copy is restricted to in-frame clones and leaves out a portion. The sample records just under 100,000 clones, 80% to 95% being singletons. This receptor was obtained from a female donor with multiple sclerosis, enrolled in a pregnancy study. The sequencing used peripheral blood, collected after pregnancy.

The CDR3 loop is CASSLGPSGSFPETQYF. The CDR3 region has the DNA TGCGCCAGCAGCTTGGGGCCTAGCGGGAGTTTTCCCGAGACCCAGTACTTC. The rearrangement links TRBV5-1 to TRBJ2-5, with 10 nucleotides matching TRBD2. V shed 0 bases and J 5 bases; nucleotides not matched to a gene: 10. CDR1 and CDR2 from the germline V gene are SGHRS and YFSETQ. The CDR3 is made up of 17 amino acids.